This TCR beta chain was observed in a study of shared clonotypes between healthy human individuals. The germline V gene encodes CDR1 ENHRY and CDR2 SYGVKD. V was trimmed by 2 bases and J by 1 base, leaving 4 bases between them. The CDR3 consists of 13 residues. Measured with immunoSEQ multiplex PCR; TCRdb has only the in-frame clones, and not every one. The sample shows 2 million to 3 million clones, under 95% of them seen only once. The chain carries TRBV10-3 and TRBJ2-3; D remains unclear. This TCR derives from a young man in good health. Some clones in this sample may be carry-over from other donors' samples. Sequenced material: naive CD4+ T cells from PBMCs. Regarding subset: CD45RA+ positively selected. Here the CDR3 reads CAISEGGTDTQYF. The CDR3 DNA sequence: TGTGCCATCAGTGAGGGCGGCACAGATACGCAGTATTTT.